This T cell receptor (beta chain) was captured in a study of blood T cell repertoires in COVID-19. In the study overall: Whether acute or convalescent, the COVID-19 samples came from the United States, Italy and Spain. The cDNA or gDNA used as material had been derived from T cells, B-cell-depleted T cells, or PBMCs.

The assay was immunoSEQ multiplex PCR, and TCRdb's table has in-frame clones only and misses some. The sample has about 230,000 clones, about 90% seen once; the top ten hold approximately 12%. The source of this sequence is a woman aged 18-29 years who had recovered from COVID-19. The sequenced material came from peripheral blood.

The CDR3 loop is CASSYGGGIYEQYF. CDR3 coding DNA: TGTGCCAGCAGTTACGGTGGCGGAATCTACGAGCAGTACTTC. The V call is TRBV6-5, the J call TRBJ2-7; D gene ambiguous. Per germline, CDR1 MNHEY and CDR2 SVGAGI. The CDR3 loop spans 14 amino acids. V gave up 2 bases and J gave up 3 bases, with 11 bases separating them.